This T cell receptor beta chain is drawn from a study of blood T cell repertoires in COVID-19. Recruitment covered over 20 US areas and drew participants whose ages spanned roughly 18 to 95 years. Clinical histories supplied by participants themselves formed the basis of cohort assignment. Symptom resolution, clearance, or two negative PCRs marked the recovered donors of Cohort 3. Authors' processing steps: Reference gene primer amplification gave nucleated cell count estimates. Here immunoSEQ multiplex PCR was the method, and the copy in TCRdb shows in-frame clones only, minus some. V and J calls and clone size are given by that table; D and trimming were obtained from the DNA. The table has more than 150,000 clones, approximately 90% seen once. Germline loops: CDR1 SEHNR, CDR2 FQNEAQ (reference sequence). This CDR3 has 15 amino acids. V shed 5 bases and J 4 bases; nucleotides not matched to a gene: 9.

The chain links TRBV7-9 to TRBJ2-3; 7 bases are a match to TRBD1. Material for sequencing was PBMCs or T cells enriched from blood (not recorded which). The receptor was isolated from a woman aged 25 to 39 who had recovered from COVID-19. CDR3 DNA: TGTGCCAGCAGCCTCCGGGACAGCGTGGCAGATACGCAGTATTTT. Amino acid sequence: CASSLRDSVADTQYF.